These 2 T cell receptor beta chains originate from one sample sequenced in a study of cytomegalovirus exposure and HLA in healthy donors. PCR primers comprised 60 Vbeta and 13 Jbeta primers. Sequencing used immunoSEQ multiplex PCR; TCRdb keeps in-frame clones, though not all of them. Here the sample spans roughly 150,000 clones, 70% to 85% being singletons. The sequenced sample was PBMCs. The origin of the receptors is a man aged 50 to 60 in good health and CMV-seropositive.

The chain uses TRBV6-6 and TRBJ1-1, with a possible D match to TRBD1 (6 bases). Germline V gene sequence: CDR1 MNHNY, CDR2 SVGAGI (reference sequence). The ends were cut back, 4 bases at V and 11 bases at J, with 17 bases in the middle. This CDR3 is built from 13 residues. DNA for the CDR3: TGTGCCAGCAGTTCACTCCGGGGGCGGGAGGCTTTCTTT. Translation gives CASSSLRGREAFF.

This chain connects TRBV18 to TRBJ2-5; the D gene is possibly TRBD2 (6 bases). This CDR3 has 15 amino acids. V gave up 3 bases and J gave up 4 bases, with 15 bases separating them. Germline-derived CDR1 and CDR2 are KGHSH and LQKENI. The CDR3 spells CASSPPGGTPETQYF. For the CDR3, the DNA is TGTGCCAGCTCACCTCCCGGAGGGACCCCAGAGACCCAGTACTTC.